One and the same sample provided the 30 T cell receptor beta chains below, sequenced in a study of regulatory dendritic cells for organ transplantation. Profiling relied on immunoSEQ multiplex PCR, and the TCRdb table lists in-frame clones only, not all of them. The sample carries 20,000 to 25,000 clones, 80% to 90% recorded once. These receptors lack a known antigen. CFSE-labeled sorted T cells met regulatory or mature dendritic cells for approximately 5 days. The sequenced sample was naive CD4+ T cells from blood cultured with regulatory dendritic cells. Subset defined: CD45RA+ naive T cells. All receptors come from a human donor in good health.

The chain has TRBV27 and TRBJ2-7; 14 positions agree with TRBD2. V lost 3 bases, J lost 7 bases, and 14 bases stayed unmatched. The germline CDR1 and CDR2 sequences are MNHEY and SMNVEV (reference sequence). This CDR3 has 18 amino acids. CDR3 loop: CASSFRGLAGAYGGEQYF. In DNA, the CDR3 is TGTGCCAGCAGTTTTAGGGGACTAGCGGGGGCTTATGGGGGTGAGCAGTACTTC.

With regard to this clone: Compared with germline, one end of the junction differs, possibly owing to a read error. This specimen includes other DNA sequences encoding the same CDR3. V is TRBV29-1 and J is TRBJ1-4, with a weak D call TRBD1 (5 bases). CDR1 SQVTM and CDR2 ANQGSEA come from the germline V gene. The CDR3 contains 14 residues. The chain's CDR3 is CSVVLQGFPEKLFF. For the CDR3, the DNA is TGCAGTGTTGTTCTCCAGGGTTTCCCGGAAAAACTGTTTTTT. Drawing the rest from reference TRBV29-1 and TRBJ1-4, the complete variable domain is SAVISQKPSRDICQRGTSLTIQCQVDSQVTMMFWYRQQPGQSLTLIATANQGSEATYESGFVIDKFPISRPNLTFSTLTVSNMSPEDSSIYLCSVVLQGFPEKLFFGSGTQLSVL.

This CDR3 reads CATSRDRSGKWYNEQFF. Written as DNA, the CDR3 is TGTGCCACCAGCAGAGATCGTAGCGGGAAGTGGTACAATGAGCAGTTCTTC. The chain joins TRBV15 to TRBJ2-1; 8 positions match TRBD2. The germline V gene encodes CDR1 LNHNV and CDR2 YYDKDF (reference sequence). The CDR3 sequence is 17 residues long. The V segment lost 0 bases and the J segment 4 bases; nucleotides outside the gene matches: 8.

The chain links TRBV11-3 to TRBJ2-1, with 7 bases matching TRBD1. This CDR3 has 15 amino acids. J was trimmed by 1 base and V by 1 base; bases with no gene match: 1. Germline CDR1 and CDR2: SGHNT and YENEEA. The CDR3 loop reads CASSLGGQSYNEQFF. The CDR3 nucleotides are TGTGCCAGCAGCTTAGGGGGACAGTCCTACAATGAGCAGTTCTTC.

This chain uses TRBV29-1 with TRBJ2-6; weak D call: TRBD2 (5 bases). Per the germline V gene, CDR1 is SQVTM and CDR2 is ANQGSEA. Trimming pared 3 bases from V and 0 bases from J, leaving 12 bases between. The CDR3 sequence is 16 residues long. The CDR3 region is CSVEQAGNSGANVLTF. CDR3 DNA: TGCAGCGTTGAGCAGGCCGGGAACTCTGGGGCCAACGTCCTGACTTTC.

This chain joins TRBV4-3 and TRBJ1-3; no firm D call. V lost 2 bases, J lost 4 bases, and 12 bases lay in between. Germline V CDR1 and CDR2: LGHNA, YSLEER. The CDR3 spans 15 residues. The CDR3 sequence is CASSQKANWGNTIYF. The CDR3 bases are TGCGCCAGCAGCCAAAAGGCCAATTGGGGAAACACCATATATTTT.

This sequence joins TRBV19 and TRBJ2-1, with 9 bases fitting TRBD2. The CDR3 contains 14 residues. The germline CDR1 and CDR2 sequences are LNHDA and SQIVND (reference sequence). The V segment lost 3 bases and the J segment 9 bases; nucleotides outside the gene matches: 6. Here the CDR3 DNA reads TGTGCCAGTAGTATCGTTGGCGGGAGGGCTGAGCAGTTCTTC. It specifies CASSIVGGRAEQFF. The whole variable domain, filled in from reference TRBV19 and TRBJ2-1, reads DGGITQSPKYLFRKEGQNVTLSCEQNLNHDAMYWYRQDPGQGLRLIYYSQIVNDFQKGDIAEGYSVSREKKESFPLTVTSAQKNPTAFYLCASSIVGGRAEQFFGPGTRLTVL.

The chain is built from TRBV7-2 and TRBJ1-2; 7 nucleotides agree with TRBD1. Germline V gene lookup returns CDR1 SGHTA and CDR2 FQGNSA. This CDR3 comprises 14 residues. Trimming removed 1 base from V and 3 bases from J; junction bases left unmatched: 2. In nucleotides, the CDR3 is TGTGCCAGCAGCTTAGGACAGGGTGACTATGGCTACACCTTC. It is translated as CASSLGQGDYGYTF. Based on the CDR3 plus reference TRBV7-2 and TRBJ1-2, the full variable domain is GAGVSQSPSNKVTEKGKDVELRCDPISGHTALYWYRQSLGQGLEFLIYFQGNSAPDKSGLPSDRFSAERTGGSVSTLTIQRTQQEDSAVYLCASSLGQGDYGYTFGSGTRLTVV.

This clone was seen a few times. DNA for the CDR3: TGTGCCAGCAGCGTAGTAGGGGACTATTGGGAGACCCAGTACTTC. Amino acids: CASSVVGDYWETQYF. The chain uses TRBV9 and TRBJ2-5, with TRBD2 matching over 7 bases. J lost 5 bases, V lost 0 bases, and 7 bases had no gene match. The CDR3 is made up of 15 amino acids. CDR1 is SGDLS and CDR2 is YYNGEE in the germline V gene. Full variable domain (outside the CDR3, taken from reference TRBV9 and TRBJ2-5): DSGVTQTPKHLITATGQRVTLRCSPRSGDLSVYWYQQSLDQGLQFLIQYYNGEERAKGNILERFSAQQFPDLHSELNLSSLELGDSALYFCASSVVGDYWETQYFGPGTRLLVL.

This rearrangement joins TRBV18 to TRBJ1-4, with unresolved D. V was clipped by 2 bases and J by 2 bases, with 9 bases between them. Germline-derived CDR1 and CDR2 are KGHSH and LQKENI. CDR3 length: 15 amino acids. CDR3 loop: CASSPRVQTNEKLFF. The DNA of the CDR3 is TGTGCCAGCTCACCAAGAGTCCAGACTAATGAAAAACTGTTTTTT.

The rearrangement joins TRBV6-1 to TRBJ2-3; D gene ambiguous. Trimming shortened V by 8 bases and J by 4 bases, and 16 bases separated the two germline ends. In germline, CDR1 is MNHNS, CDR2 SASEGT. The CDR3 is 14 amino acids. This CDR3 reads CASESLYSADTQYF. Here the CDR3 DNA reads TGTGCCAGCGAATCTCTTTACTCGGCAGATACGCAGTATTTT.

The CDR3 here is CAISESSRGYTF. CDR3 nucleotides: TGTGCCATCAGTGAGTCTAGCCGCGGCTACACCTTC. The chain recombines TRBV10-3 with TRBJ1-2, with unresolved D. CDR1 and CDR2 from the germline V gene are ENHRY and SYGVKD. This CDR3 is 12 amino acids long. V was pared by 0 bases and J by 8 bases, with 7 bases between.

The rearrangement joins TRBV30 to TRBJ2-7, with D hard to call. The V gene lost 2 bases and the J gene lost 2 bases, with 4 bases spanning the gap. This CDR3 spans 11 amino acids. Germline CDR1 and CDR2: GTSNPN and SVGIG (reference sequence). The CDR3 coding sequence is TGTGCCTGGAGTTTAGCCTACGAGCAGTACTTC. Translated: CAWSLAYEQYF.

The V and J genes are TRBV6-5 and TRBJ2-3, with D unresolved. V gave up 2 bases and J gave up 6 bases, with 3 bases separating them. Germline V gene lookup returns CDR1 MNHEY and CDR2 SVGAGI. The CDR3 sequence is 11 residues long. CDR3 region: CASSYRDTQYF. The CDR3 DNA follows: TGTGCCAGCAGTTACAGGGATACGCAGTATTTT.

The table lists this clone with a few counts. The chain employs TRBV19 and TRBJ2-7; 9 bases agree with TRBD1. The length of the CDR3 is 14 residues. Unmatched junction bases numbered 4, after V lost 4 bases and J lost 3 bases. CDR1 is LNHDA, CDR2 SQIVND, per germline (reference sequence). The CDR3 protein is CASSTDRGYYEQYF. The DNA of the CDR3 is TGTGCCAGTAGTACGGACAGGGGCTACTACGAGCAGTACTTC.

The chain links TRBV9 to TRBJ2-1; D gene unclear. V was shortened by 0 bases and J by 7 bases, with 11 bases between the two germline ends. This CDR3 has 14 residues. Germline V gives CDR1 SGDLS, CDR2 YYNGEE. The CDR3 DNA reads as TGTGCCAGCAGCGTAGTTCCACAACCAAATGAGCAGTTCTTC. Its translation: CASSVVPQPNEQFF.

CDR3 in amino acids: CASSLTVSSYNEQFF. The CDR3 DNA sequence: TGTGCCAGCAGCTTAACGGTAAGCTCCTACAATGAGCAGTTCTTC. This rearrangement joins TRBV7-3 to TRBJ2-1; D gene unclear. The V end was cut by 0 bases, the J end by 0 bases, with 6 bases between. The CDR3 contains 15 residues. Germline assignment: CDR1 SGHTA and CDR2 FQGTGA.

The chain links TRBV30 to TRBJ2-2; no definite D call. Looked up from germline, CDR1 is GTSNPN and CDR2 is SVGIG (reference sequence). The germline V and J ends were trimmed by 0 bases and 2 bases, with 7 bases remaining between them. This CDR3 has 14 amino acids. CDR3 in amino acids: CAWSVMRNTGELFF. The CDR3 DNA is TGTGCCTGGAGTGTAATGCGTAACACCGGGGAGCTGTTTTTT.

The V call is TRBV27, the J call TRBJ2-1; tentatively, D is TRBD1 (5 bases). The CDR3 spans 13 residues. Per the germline V gene, CDR1 is MNHEY and CDR2 is SMNVEV (reference sequence). Trimming took off 5 bases at V and 9 bases at J, with 14 bases between the two ends. The CDR3 region is CASSLLVDIEQFF. The CDR3 nucleotides read TGTGCCAGCAGTCTCCTCGTGGACATTGAGCAGTTCTTC.

The V call is TRBV4-1, the J call TRBJ2-3; D may match TRBD1 or TRBD2 (5 bases each). This CDR3 has 18 residues. Germline lookup yields CDR1 MGHRA and CDR2 YSYEKL. V was cut by 4 bases and J by 5 bases, with 25 bases left in between. CDR3 sequence (DNA): TGCGCCAGCAGCCTCTCCCGGGATGAGGGGTTGAGGGTAGATACGCAGTATTTT. It is translated as CASSLSRDEGLRVDTQYF.

The rearrangement links TRBV30 to TRBJ2-5, with 7 bases identical to TRBD2. The CDR3 has 17 amino acids. Trimming removed 4 bases from V and 2 bases from J; junction bases left unmatched: 16. Germline lookup yields CDR1 GTSNPN and CDR2 SVGIG (reference sequence). The CDR3 sequence: CAWNGPKREGYQETQYF. As DNA, the CDR3 is TGTGCCTGGAATGGGCCGAAGAGGGAGGGTTATCAAGAGACCCAGTACTTC.

The V and J genes are TRBV5-1 and TRBJ1-4; the D is unclear. V lost 0 bases, J lost 8 bases, and 11 bases lay in between. The CDR3 covers 14 residues. The germline V gene has CDR1 SGHRS and CDR2 YFSETQ. For the CDR3, the DNA is TGCGCCAGCAGCTTGGAGGGTGAAGGGGAAAAACTGTTTTTT. It encodes CASSLEGEGEKLFF.

The V gene is TRBV11-1, the J gene TRBJ1-2, with unresolved D. Germline CDR1 reads SGHAT; CDR2 reads FQDESV (reference sequence). The V end was cut by 4 bases, the J end by 4 bases, with 13 bases between. This CDR3 has 14 residues. CDR3 nucleotides: TGTGCCAGCAGCTCAAGTTCGACAAGCTATGGCTACACCTTC. Protein: CASSSSSTSYGYTF.

This clone was counted between two and nine times. J is TRBJ2-7 and V is TRBV11-2; 10 nucleotides match TRBD2. With 7 bases clipped from V and 6 bases from J, the junction kept 9 bases outside the gene matches. CDR3 length equals 14 residues. From germline, CDR1 is SGHAT and CDR2 FQNNGV. The CDR3 DNA reads TGTGCCAGCACCCAAAGCGGGAGGGCAGGCGAGCAGTACTTC. As protein: CASTQSGRAGEQYF.

About this clone: A read error is likely, as this CDR3 ends without the conserved phenylalanine or tryptophan. No DNA is shown, since the ends of the CDR3 on it are uncertain; the CDR3 is the one TCRdb lists. The chain is built from TRBV9 and TRBJ1-4; the table assigns TRBD1, which was not confirmed against the DNA. The germline gives CDR1 SGDLS, CDR2 YYNGEE. Ends included, the CDR3 has 10 residues. The CDR3 reads CASSVYTGRI.

The chain links TRBV6-6 to TRBJ2-7, with 7 bases identical to TRBD1. The J segment lost 3 bases and the V segment lost 2 bases, leaving 7 bases of the junction unmatched. Germline assignment: CDR1 MNHNY and CDR2 SVGAGI (reference sequence). This CDR3 has 15 amino acids. The CDR3 loop reads CASSYPGTVGYEQYF. In DNA form, the CDR3 reads TGTGCCAGCAGTTACCCCGGGACAGTGGGCTACGAGCAGTACTTC.

This rearrangement joins TRBV6-5 to TRBJ2-5, with D possibly being TRBD1 (7 bases). Germline CDR1 reads MNHEY; CDR2 reads SVGAGI. This CDR3 has 14 residues. V lost 6 bases and J lost 7, with 18 bases in between. CDR3 loop: CASSPDRAGRTQYF. The DNA for the CDR3 is TGTGCCAGCAGCCCTGACAGGGCCGGGAGGACCCAGTACTTC.

The J gene is TRBJ2-5, the V gene TRBV5-8, with a weak D call TRBD2 (6 bases). Trimming removed 6 bases at V and 4 bases at J, with 19 bases between. The CDR3 extends over 15 amino acids. Germline V gene sequence: CDR1 SGHTS, CDR2 YDEGEE. The CDR3 spells CASTNRGLGLETQYF. The DNA for the CDR3 is TGTGCCAGCACCAACCGGGGACTGGGGTTAGAGACCCAGTACTTC.

Here the CDR3 reads CASSTRNPWTGNSPLHF. The CDR3 coding sequence is TGTGCCAGTAGTACCCGAAATCCTTGGACAGGGAATTCACCCCTCCACTTT. This chain joins TRBV19 and TRBJ1-6, with 8 positions matching TRBD1. This CDR3 is 17 amino acids long. The junction had 12 bases not matched to a gene; V was cut back by 4 bases and J by 7 bases. CDR1 and CDR2 (germline): LNHDA, SQIVND (reference sequence).

The J gene is TRBJ1-5, the V gene TRBV6-5, with D possibly matching TRBD1 (5 bases). This CDR3 comprises 14 residues. With 6 bases removed from V and 5 bases from J, the gap between germline ends came to 14 bases. Germline CDR1 and CDR2: MNHEY and SVGAGI. The CDR3: CASSRQYNDQPQHF. In DNA form, the CDR3 reads TGTGCCAGCAGCCGACAGTATAACGATCAGCCCCAGCATTTT.